Following are 18 T cell receptor beta chains from one sample sequenced in a study of T cell responses to AZD1222 COVID-19 vaccine. Here immunoSEQ multiplex PCR was the method, and the copy in TCRdb shows in-frame clones only, minus some. The profile shows more than 60,000 clones, roughly 90% of them singletons. The sequencing used peripheral blood, collected on day 0 of AZD1222 vaccination. The receptors were sampled from an adult in good health.

Only a few counts were recorded for this clone. The V gene is TRBV28, the J gene TRBJ2-3, with D perhaps matching TRBD1 or TRBD2 (5 bases each). The V gene lost 1 base and the J gene lost 1 base, with 18 bases spanning the gap. The CDR3 has 18 residues. CDR1 is MDHEN and CDR2 is SYDVKM in the germline V gene. The CDR3 coding sequence is TGTGCCAGCAGTTTATCCCCCGGGGCTCGTTGGGGCACAGATACGCAGTATTTT. It codes for CASSLSPGARWGTDTQYF.

The J gene is TRBJ1-5, the V gene TRBV28, with D maybe TRBD1 (5 bases). Germline loops: CDR1 MDHEN, CDR2 SYDVKM. CDR3 length equals 13 residues. V was shortened by 2 bases and J by 9 bases, with 11 bases between the two germline ends. The CDR3 bases are TGTGCCAGCAGTTTAGTGGGGGACGGGCCCCAGCATTTT. It translates to CASSLVGDGPQHF.

The chain links TRBV3-1 (or the pseudogene TRBV3-2) to TRBJ2-7, with 9 positions matching TRBD1. Germline CDR1 and CDR2: LGHDT and YNNKEL (reference sequence). With V trimmed by 5 bases and J by 3 bases, 2 bases remained unmatched. This CDR3 is built from 13 residues. The DNA of the CDR3 is TGTGCCAGCAGCTGGGGACAGGGCTACGAGCAGTACTTC. Protein product: CASSWGQGYEQYF.

V is TRBV7-2 and J is TRBJ2-7; the match to TRBD2 covers 8 bases. Germline CDR1 SGHTA, CDR2 FQGNSA. Germline trimming cut 7 bases from V and 3 bases from J; bases unmatched to any gene: 14. This CDR3 spans 16 amino acids. The CDR3, as DNA: TGTGCCAGCACTCGGGGCTTAAGAGCGGGGGTCTACGAGCAGTACTTC. It is translated as CASTRGLRAGVYEQYF. Variable domain in full (rest from reference TRBV7-2 and TRBJ2-7): GAGVSQSPSNKVTEKGKDVELRCDPISGHTALYWYRQSLGQGLEFLIYFQGNSAPDKSGLPSDRFSAERTGGSVSTLTIQRTQQEDSAVYLCASTRGLRAGVYEQYFGPGTRLTVT.

The genes are TRBV19 and TRBJ2-5, with 10 bases lining up with TRBD1. V shed 4 bases and J 5 bases; nucleotides not matched to a gene: 7. The germline V gene encodes CDR1 LNHDA and CDR2 SQIVND (reference sequence). The CDR3 runs 15 residues. The CDR3 is CASSTRTGGGETQYF. The CDR3 nucleotides read TGTGCCAGTAGTACCAGGACAGGGGGAGGGGAGACCCAGTACTTC.

The chain is built from TRBV5-4 and TRBJ1-2; D is ambiguous. This CDR3 has 13 amino acids. With 0 bases removed from V and 4 bases from J, the gap between germline ends came to 7 bases. The V gene's germline CDR1 is SGHNT and CDR2 YYREEE (reference sequence). CDR3 amino acids: CASSLDGPYGYTF. DNA of the CDR3: TGTGCCAGCAGCTTGGACGGCCCCTATGGCTACACCTTC.

The gene calls are TRBV15 and TRBJ2-3; 9 bases match TRBD1. V dropped 5 bases and J dropped 6; count of bases not matched to a gene: 6. Germline values: CDR1 LNHNV, CDR2 YYDKDF (reference sequence). CDR3 length: 14 residues. The CDR3 protein is CATSPRDRVDTQYF. CDR3 bases: TGTGCCACCAGCCCCCGGGACAGGGTTGATACGCAGTATTTT.

The chain joins TRBV18 to TRBJ2-2; D is perhaps TRBD2 (5 bases). V was trimmed by 5 bases and J by 12 bases, leaving 22 bases between them. Germline V CDR1 and CDR2: KGHSH, LQKENI. CDR3 size: 15 residues. This chain's CDR3 is CASSNDRAAGIQLFF. The CDR3 coding sequence is TGTGCCAGCTCAAATGACCGGGCCGCGGGCATTCAGCTGTTTTTT.

This clone was seen once. This CDR3 reads CASSVTPQSGDTQYF. The CDR3 coding sequence is TGTGCCAGCAGCGTAACCCCCCAATCGGGGGATACGCAGTATTTT. The chain couples TRBV9 to TRBJ2-3, with D possibly matching TRBD2 (5 bases). V was pared by 1 base and J by 6 bases, with 15 bases between. Germline assignment: CDR1 SGDLS and CDR2 YYNGEE. The CDR3 runs 15 residues.

The chain carries TRBV4-3 and TRBJ2-4, with D possibly matching TRBD1 (6 bases). The CDR3 sequence is 15 residues long. V dropped 0 bases and J dropped 11 bases, with 17 bases sitting between them. CDR1 is LGHNA, CDR2 YSLEER, per germline. The CDR3 region is CASSQDPQGPTVQYF. As DNA, the CDR3 is TGCGCCAGCAGCCAAGATCCACAGGGACCAACCGTTCAGTACTTC.

This chain uses TRBV29-1 with TRBJ2-3; 7 bases map to TRBD1. The junction had 16 bases not matched to a gene; V was cut back by 6 bases and J by 7 bases. The CDR3 extends over 15 amino acids. Germline V lookup: CDR1 SQVTM, CDR2 ANQGSEA. CDR3 sequence: CSVVQTGTPQNTQYF. DNA of the CDR3: TGCAGCGTGGTACAGACAGGGACACCACAAAATACGCAGTATTTT.

J is TRBJ2-3 and V is TRBV6-2 or TRBV6-3; a possible D gene is TRBD2 (6 bases). V was pared by 2 bases and J by 5 bases, with 17 bases between. CDR1 MNHEY and CDR2 SVGEGT come from the germline V gene. CDR3 length: 16 residues. As DNA, the CDR3 is TGTGCCAGCAGTTACGGTGGGGCAGGGCGGGGAGATACGCAGTATTTT. Its protein product is CASSYGGAGRGDTQYF.

This chain connects TRBV12-5 to TRBJ2-2, with TRBD1 matching over 7 bases. This CDR3 has 14 residues. Germline V gene data show CDR1 as LGHNT and CDR2 as FRNRAP. The trim removed 8 bases at V and 1 base at J, leaving 4 bases unmatched. The CDR3 protein is CASRTGVNTGELFF. CDR3 coding DNA: TGTGCTAGTAGAACAGGGGTGAACACCGGGGAGCTGTTTTTT.

V and J are TRBV18 and TRBJ2-3; D call uncertain. The germline V gene has CDR1 KGHSH and CDR2 LQKENI. The CDR3 has 13 amino acids. Trimming cost V 4 bases and J 0 bases, with 5 bases left between them. The CDR3 is CASSLGSTDTQYF. The CDR3 bases are TGTGCCAGCTCACTGGGTAGCACAGATACGCAGTATTTT.

The chain recombines TRBV11-3 with TRBJ1-1, with unresolved D. CDR1 is SGHNT, CDR2 YENEEA, per germline. V was shortened by 2 bases and J by 6 bases, with 7 bases between the two germline ends. The CDR3 is 12 amino acids. CDR3 bases: TGTGCCAGCAGCTTACTGTCAGCTGAAGCTTTCTTT. This gives the protein CASSLLSAEAFF.

The V gene is TRBV10-1, the J gene TRBJ2-7, with 9 bases matching TRBD2. This CDR3 has 15 residues. In germline, CDR1 is WNHNN, CDR2 SYGVQD (reference sequence). V gave up 2 bases and J gave up 4 bases; unmatched junction bases: 6. In DNA, the CDR3 is TGCGCCAGCAGTGAGCTTAGCGGGGGAACGTACGAGCAGTACTTC. Protein: CASSELSGGTYEQYF.

This clone was counted at least ten times. This chain joins TRBV28 and TRBJ2-7, with D hard to call. CDR1 MDHEN and CDR2 SYDVKM come from the germline V gene. The germline V and J ends were trimmed by 6 bases and 3 bases, with 15 bases remaining between them. This CDR3 contains 14 residues. The CDR3 DNA reads TGTGCCAGCAGGGACGGCAGGATAAGCTACGAGCAGTACTTC. It yields the protein CASRDGRISYEQYF. Filled out from reference TRBV28 and TRBJ2-7, the complete variable domain reads DVKVTQSSRYLVKRTGEKVFLECVQDMDHENMFWYRQDPGLGLRLIYFSYDVKMKEKGDIPEGYSVSREKKERFSLILESASTNQTSMYLCASRDGRISYEQYFGPGTRLTVT.

This rearrangement joins TRBV19 to TRBJ1-2; TRBD1 agrees at 11 bases. Germline V gene lookup returns CDR1 LNHDA and CDR2 SQIVND (reference sequence). V shed 5 bases and J 5 bases; nucleotides not matched to a gene: 7. The CDR3 is made up of 15 amino acids. The CDR3 protein is CASSPRTGGGYGYTF. CDR3 nucleotide sequence: TGTGCCAGTAGTCCTCGGACAGGGGGCGGGTATGGCTACACCTTC.